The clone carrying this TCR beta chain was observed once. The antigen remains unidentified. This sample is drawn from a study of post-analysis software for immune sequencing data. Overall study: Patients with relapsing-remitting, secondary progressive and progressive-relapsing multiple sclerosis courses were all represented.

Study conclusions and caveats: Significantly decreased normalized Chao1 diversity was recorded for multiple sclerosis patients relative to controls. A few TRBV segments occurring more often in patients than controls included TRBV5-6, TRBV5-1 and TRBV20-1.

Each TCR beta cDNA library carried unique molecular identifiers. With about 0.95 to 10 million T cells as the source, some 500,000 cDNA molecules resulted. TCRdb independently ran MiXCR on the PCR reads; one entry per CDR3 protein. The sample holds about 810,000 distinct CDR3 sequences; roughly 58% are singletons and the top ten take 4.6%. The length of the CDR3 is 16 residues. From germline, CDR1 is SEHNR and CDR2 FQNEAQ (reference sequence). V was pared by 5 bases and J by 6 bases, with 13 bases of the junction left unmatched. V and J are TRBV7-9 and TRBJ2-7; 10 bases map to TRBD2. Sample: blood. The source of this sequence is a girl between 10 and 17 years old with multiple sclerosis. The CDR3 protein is CASSHGIGTSEGEQYF. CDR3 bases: TGTGCCAGCAGCCACGGGATAGGGACTAGCGAAGGCGAGCAGTACTTC.